The 27 T cell receptor beta chains below were found in one sample sequenced in a study of identical twins. One entry per CDR3 protein results from TCRdb running MiXCR on the 5' RACE reads. This sample yields some 1,700,000 distinct CDR3 sequences, of which more than 30% are seen a single time; 0.25% to 0.3% belongs to the top ten. Sequencing was performed on cord blood. The receptors stem from a newborn girl in good health.

This clonotype has just a few counts. The chain uses TRBV27 and TRBJ2-7; 10 bases fit TRBD2. CDR3 length equals 16 residues. V trimming: 5 bases; J trimming: 7 bases; junction bases outside the gene matches: 14. Germline V gene data show CDR1 as MNHEY and CDR2 as SMNVEV (reference sequence). CDR3 nucleotide sequence: TGTGCCAGCAGTCTGGGGACTAGCGTTATCAGGGGGGAGCAGTACTTC. Protein: CASSLGTSVIRGEQYF.

The V and J genes are TRBV6-1 and TRBJ1-4; D gene ambiguous. Looked up from germline, CDR1 is MNHNS and CDR2 is SASEGT. The CDR3 totals 16 residues. Trimming took off 4 bases at V and 7 bases at J, with 19 bases between the two ends. The CDR3 bases are TGTGCCAGCAGTGCAACCTTCGGGTATTTAGGTGAAAAACTGTTTTTT. Protein product: CASSATFGYLGEKLFF.

The chain has TRBV11-2 and TRBJ2-3; D gene unclear. Looked up from germline, CDR1 is SGHAT and CDR2 is FQNNGV. Trimming stripped 11 bases from V and 2 bases from J, with 20 bases between. The CDR3 length is 15 residues. CDR3 nucleotides: TGTGCCGTTCAAAAGAAGGCTCTTCTCACAGATACGCAGTATTTT. Amino acid sequence: CAVQKKALLTDTQYF.

This clonotype was seen a handful of times. This chain uses TRBV6-1 with TRBJ2-7; the D is unclear. Germline CDR1 is MNHNS and CDR2 is SASEGT. CDR3 length equals 13 residues. Trimming left V 7 bases short and J 0 bases short, with 10 bases between. CDR3 in DNA: TGTGCCAGCACCCGATATGACTCCTACGAGCAGTACTTC. Translating gives CASTRYDSYEQYF.

The sample holds many counts of this clonotype. V and J are TRBV2 and TRBJ2-7, with TRBD1 matching over 7 bases. CDR1 and CDR2 from the germline V gene are SNHLY and FYNNEI. V trimming: 6 bases; J trimming: 4 bases; junction bases outside the gene matches: 9. This CDR3 has 14 residues. The CDR3 coding sequence is TGTGCCAGCAGCCGACAGGGCCCCTCTTACGAGCAGTACTTC. Its protein product is CASSRQGPSYEQYF.

The chain couples TRBV6-5 to TRBJ2-1, with 8 nucleotides matching TRBD2. The CDR3 loop spans 14 amino acids. J lost 11 bases, V lost 5 bases, and 11 bases had no gene match. Germline CDR1 is MNHEY and CDR2 is SVGAGI. The CDR3 DNA reads as TGTGCCAGCAGTCCCCATACAGCGGGGGCCCAGCAGTTCTTC. It encodes CASSPHTAGAQQFF.

The chain carries TRBV20-1 and TRBJ2-2; the D gene is possibly TRBD2 (7 bases). The germline gives CDR1 DFQATT, CDR2 SNEGSKA (reference sequence). This CDR3 contains 15 residues. V lost 3 bases and J lost 4, with 15 bases in between. CDR3 in amino acids: CSASPGGPGTGELFF. The CDR3 nucleotides are TGCAGTGCTAGCCCCGGGGGGCCGGGCACCGGGGAGCTGTTTTTT.

This clonotype has just a few counts. The chain combines TRBV29-1 with TRBJ1-1; D is unresolved. Germline CDR1 reads SQVTM; CDR2 reads ANQGSEA. The CDR3 is made up of 9 amino acids. V shed 3 bases and J shed 10 bases, with 6 bases lying between them. For the CDR3, the DNA is TGCAGCGTTGATACGCTAGCTTTCTTT. Its protein is CSVDTLAFF.

This clonotype has ten or more counts. This sequence joins TRBV10-3 and TRBJ2-1; TRBD2 is a possible D gene (5 bases). Germline V CDR1 and CDR2: ENHRY, SYGVKD. V lost 4 bases, J lost 8 bases, and 6 bases lay in between. CDR3 length: 11 amino acids. The CDR3 is CAISGRDEQFF. CDR3 DNA sequence: TGTGCCATCAGTGGGCGGGATGAGCAGTTCTTC.

This clonotype was counted only a few times. The V gene is TRBV29-1, the J gene TRBJ2-4, with 9 bases aligning to TRBD1. The DNA matches TRBJ2-7 better at its end, which makes the J call doubtful. The CDR3 spans 12 residues. Looked up from germline, CDR1 is SQVTM and CDR2 is ANQGSEA. CDR3 sequence reads: CSGAGTGNEQYF. The CDR3 DNA reads as TGCAGCGGCGCCGGGACAGGGAACGAGCAGTACTTC.

The count of this clonotype is one. It is likely a read error: a sequence one base away is far more abundant. The chain joins TRBV5-1 to TRBJ2-7, with D perhaps being TRBD1 or TRBD2 (5 bases each). CDR1 and CDR2 (germline): SGHRS, YFSETQ. CDR3 length equals 14 residues. In DNA, the CDR3 is TGCGCCAGCAGCTTGCCAGGGAGCTCCTGCGAGCAGTACTTC. It codes for CASSLPGSSCEQYF.

V is TRBV5-6 and J is TRBJ2-1; 8 bases agree with TRBD2. With V trimmed by 3 bases and J by 3 bases, 11 bases remained unmatched. The CDR3 runs 17 residues. CDR1 is SGHDT and CDR2 is YYEEEE in the germline V gene. The CDR3 nucleotides are TGTGCCAGCAGCTGTATCCCGTCCGGGACTAGCTACAATGAGCAGTTCTTC. It specifies CASSCIPSGTSYNEQFF.

This clonotype turned up a few times. The J gene is TRBJ2-1, the V gene TRBV5-1; D might be TRBD2 (5 bases). The length of the CDR3 is 16 residues. CDR1 is SGHRS, CDR2 YFSETQ, per germline. Trimming stripped 0 bases from V and 5 bases from J, with 15 bases between. The CDR3 DNA reads TGCGCCAGCAGCTTGGGAGGGTCGCCTAGTCACAATGAGCAGTTCTTC. Protein: CASSLGGSPSHNEQFF. Supplemented by reference TRBV5-1 and TRBJ2-1, the full variable domain reads KAGVTQTPRYLIKTRGQQVTLSCSPISGHRSVSWYQQTPGQGLQFLFEYFSETQRNKGNFPGRFSGRQFSNSRSEMNVSTLELGDSALYLCASSLGGSPSHNEQFFGPGTRLTVL.

The rearrangement uses TRBV20-1 and TRBJ1-2; D remains ambiguous. Germline V CDR1 and CDR2: DFQATT, SNEGSKA (reference sequence). The CDR3 contains 15 residues. V lost 3 bases, J lost 5 bases, and 19 bases lay in between. CDR3 residues: CSARRVDGGPYGYTF. CDR3 DNA sequence: TGCAGTGCTAGGAGGGTTGACGGCGGTCCTTATGGCTACACCTTC.

This clonotype appeared a few times. The chain links TRBV28 to TRBJ2-1, with D hard to call. The CDR3 length is 15 residues. Germline CDR1 is MDHEN and CDR2 is SYDVKM. V lost 5 bases and J 8 bases, leaving 19 bases between the germline ends. The CDR3 coding sequence is TGTGCCAGCAGTCTCCCGGGCGGATGGGTGCATGAGCAGTTCTTC. Its translation: CASSLPGGWVHEQFF.

This clonotype has a count of ten or more. This chain links TRBV6-5 with TRBJ2-3, with D hard to call. V lost 6 bases, J lost 0 bases, and 13 bases lay in between. This CDR3 is built from 15 residues. In germline, CDR1 is MNHEY, CDR2 SVGAGI. The CDR3 spells CASSPWSRSTDTQYF. The CDR3 DNA is TGTGCCAGCAGCCCCTGGTCCCGAAGCACAGATACGCAGTATTTT.

In its sample, this clonotype was seen many times. The chain combines TRBV7-8 with TRBJ2-4; 14 bases map to TRBD2. This CDR3 contains 19 residues. Germline CDR1 is SGHVS and CDR2 is FQNEAQ. The junction had 5 bases not matched to a gene; V was cut back by 1 base and J by 0 bases. The CDR3 nucleotides read TGTGCCAGCAGCTTAGGAAGACTAGCGGGAGGGATAGCCAAAAACATTCAGTACTTC. Residues: CASSLGRLAGGIAKNIQYF. Combining the CDR3 with reference TRBV7-8 and TRBJ2-4 gives the whole variable domain GAGVSQSPRYKVAKRGQDVALRCDPISGHVSLFWYQQALGQGPEFLTYFQNEAQLDKSGLPSDRFFAERPEGSVSTLKIQRTQQEDSAVYLCASSLGRLAGGIAKNIQYFGAGTRLSVL.

The rearrangement links TRBV11-2 to TRBJ2-1; 12 bases are a match to TRBD2. CDR1 and CDR2 (germline): SGHAT, FQNNGV. The V segment lost 4 bases and the J segment 3 bases; nucleotides outside the gene matches: 19. This CDR3 has 21 amino acids. Here the CDR3 reads CASSSSRLAGVGGGSYNEQFF. The CDR3 region has the DNA TGTGCCAGCAGCTCCTCACGACTAGCGGGAGTAGGAGGGGGGAGCTACAATGAGCAGTTCTTC.

Only a few counts were recorded for this clonotype. The gene calls are TRBV10-3 and TRBJ1-2; perhaps TRBD1 as D (6 bases). This CDR3 has 15 amino acids. From germline, CDR1 is ENHRY and CDR2 SYGVKD. V lost 6 bases, J lost 0 bases, and 14 bases lay in between. CDR3 amino acids: CAIRGGQDPNYGYTF. The DNA for the CDR3 is TGTGCCATCAGGGGGGGGCAAGATCCTAACTATGGCTACACCTTC.

The CDR3 protein is CSARGTPGGGYTF. As DNA, the CDR3 is TGCAGTGCTAGAGGGACGCCCGGCGGAGGCTACACCTTC. This chain connects TRBV20-1 to TRBJ1-2; D gene uncertain. Trimming stripped 1 base from V and 8 bases from J, with 14 bases between. This CDR3 has 13 residues. The germline gives CDR1 DFQATT, CDR2 SNEGSKA (reference sequence).

A single count supports this clonotype. A junction boundary mismatches the germline segment, possibly from a read error. The genes are TRBV20-1 and TRBJ2-3, with 7 bases aligning to TRBD2. Germline loops: CDR1 DFQATT, CDR2 SNEGSKA (reference sequence). The length of the CDR3 is 16 residues. The CDR3 sequence is CSARDRRTSITDPQYF. CDR3 nucleotides: TGCAGTGCTAGAGATAGGAGGACTAGTATCACAGATCCGCAGTATTTT.

This clonotype has ten or more counts. In nucleotides, the CDR3 is TGTGCCAGCAGCTTGGCAGGGGGCGCGCAAAACATTCAGTACTTC. This translates into CASSLAGGAQNIQYF. V is TRBV5-6 and J is TRBJ2-4, with 8 nucleotides matching TRBD1. The trim removed 0 bases at V and 5 bases at J, leaving 4 bases unmatched. Germline values: CDR1 SGHDT, CDR2 YYEEEE. The length of the CDR3 is 15 residues.

The chain has TRBV12-3 or TRBV12-4 and TRBJ2-2; the D gene is possibly TRBD2 (6 bases). CDR3 length: 14 residues. Deletions cut 6 bases from V and 2 bases from J, with 10 bases between. As DNA, the CDR3 is TGTGCCAGCAGGACTAGACTAAACACCGGGGAGCTGTTTTTT. Protein sequence: CASRTRLNTGELFF.

V and J are TRBV12-5 and TRBJ2-7; D possibly corresponds to TRBD1 (6 bases). The CDR3 sequence is 13 residues long. The germline gives CDR1 LGHNT, CDR2 FRNRAP. Trimming took 5 bases from V and 1 from J, leaving 9 bases between them. CDR3 coding DNA: TGTGCTAGTGGTCCGACAGGTTCCTACGAGCAGTACTTC. This codes for CASGPTGSYEQYF.

DNA of the CDR3: TGCAGTGCTACAGGGGACACCGGGGAGCTGTTTTTT. This translates into CSATGDTGELFF. The chain employs TRBV20-1 and TRBJ2-2; D is possibly TRBD1 (6 bases). Germline V gives CDR1 DFQATT, CDR2 SNEGSKA (reference sequence). V was cut by 4 bases and J by 3 bases, with 6 bases left in between. The CDR3 length is 12 residues.

V gene TRBV12-3 or TRBV12-4 combines with J gene TRBJ2-1, with TRBD2 identical over 7 bases. Unmatched junction bases numbered 8, after V lost 6 bases and J lost 3 bases. The CDR3 covers 15 residues. DNA of the CDR3: TGTGCCAGCAGCTGGCTAGGGACTAACTACAATGAGCAGTTCTTC. It encodes CASSWLGTNYNEQFF.

This chain uses TRBV20-1 with TRBJ2-7; TRBD2 agrees at 8 bases. The CDR3 is 14 residues long. V shed 5 bases and J 7 bases; nucleotides not matched to a gene: 13. Germline CDR1 is DFQATT and CDR2 is SNEGSKA (reference sequence). CDR3 region: CSAPKRGSYNEQYF. The CDR3 region has the DNA TGCAGTGCTCCGAAGCGGGGGAGCTACAATGAGCAGTACTTC.